This T cell receptor (beta chain) was identified during a study of control samples from healthy donors and cancer patients. Profiling relied on immunoSEQ multiplex PCR, and the TCRdb table lists in-frame clones only, not all of them. The data show about 100,000 clones, approximately 90% seen once. The CDR3 is 15 residues long. Looked up from germline, CDR1 is SGHDT and CDR2 is YYEEEE. V lost 0 bases, J lost 4 bases, and 14 bases lay in between. The chain links TRBV5-6 to TRBJ2-7, with D perhaps TRBD1 (5 bases). Sequenced: blood. The receptor was derived from a woman between 18 and 29 years old in good health. The CDR3 is CASSLAPRAFYEQYF. The CDR3 DNA reads TGTGCCAGCAGCTTGGCCCCCAGGGCGTTTTACGAGCAGTACTTC.